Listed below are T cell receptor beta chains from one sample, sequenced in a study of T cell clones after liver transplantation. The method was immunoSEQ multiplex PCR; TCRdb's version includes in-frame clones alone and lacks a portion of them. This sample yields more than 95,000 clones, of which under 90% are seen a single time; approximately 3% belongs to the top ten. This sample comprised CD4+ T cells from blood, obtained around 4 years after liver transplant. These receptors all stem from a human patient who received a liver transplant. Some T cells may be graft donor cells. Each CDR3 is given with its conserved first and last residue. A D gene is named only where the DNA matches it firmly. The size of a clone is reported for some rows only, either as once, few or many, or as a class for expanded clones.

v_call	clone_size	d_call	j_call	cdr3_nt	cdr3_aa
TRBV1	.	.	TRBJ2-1	TGCACCAGCAGCCCCTTAAAGGCAGGTAACAATGAGCAGTTCTTC	CTSSPLKAGNNEQFF
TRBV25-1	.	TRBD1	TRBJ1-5	TGTGCCAGCAGTGGTGTGGGGGGACAGCAGTGGCATTTT	CASSGVGGQQWHF
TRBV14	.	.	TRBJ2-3	TGTGCCAGCAGACCTTGGGGGGCCGCTAGCACAGATACGCAGTATTTT	CASRPWGAASTDTQYF
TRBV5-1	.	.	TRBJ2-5	TGCGCCAGCAGCTTGGCGGAGACCCAGTACTTC	CASSLAETQYF
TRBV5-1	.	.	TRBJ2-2	TGCGCCAGCAGCTTGTCTCAGGGCACCGGGGAGCTGTTTTTT	CASSLSQGTGELFF
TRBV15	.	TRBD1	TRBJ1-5	TGTGCCACCAGCAGGAGGGACAGGGGGCATCAGCCCCAGCATTTT	CATSRRDRGHQPQHF
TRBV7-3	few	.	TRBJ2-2	TGTGCCAGCAGCTTTATGGGGTCGTCATACACCGGGGAGCTGTTTTTT	CASSFMGSSYTGELFF
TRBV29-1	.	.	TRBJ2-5	TGCAGCGTCCCGGCGGGGGAGACCCAGTACTTC	CSVPAGETQYF
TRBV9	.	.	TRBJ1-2	TGTGCCAGCACCGACGAGGGAAGGTGGGGCTACACCTTC	CASTDEGRWGYTF
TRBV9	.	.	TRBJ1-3	TGTGCCAGCAGCGTAGACTCTGGAAACACCATATATTTT	CASSVDSGNTIYF
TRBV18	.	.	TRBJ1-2	TGTGCCAGCTCACCAAAGGGTGACTCTGGCTACACCTTC	CASSPKGDSGYTF
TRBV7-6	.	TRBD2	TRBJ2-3	TGTGCCAGCAGCCGCGGACTAGCGGGGGGGATCAGCACAGATACGCAGTATTTT	CASSRGLAGGISTDTQYF
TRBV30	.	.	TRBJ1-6	TGTGCCTGGTTAGGGCAGGGGAATTCACCCCTCCACTTT	CAWLGQGNSPLHF
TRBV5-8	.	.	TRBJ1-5	TGTGCCAGCAGTCAACCCACGATCGCCAGATATAGCAATCAGCCCCAGCATTTT	CASSQPTIARYSNQPQHF
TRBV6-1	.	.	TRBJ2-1	TGTGCCAGCAGGGTGCGCAGGGACGGGCCTGAGCAGTTCTTC	CASRVRRDGPEQFF
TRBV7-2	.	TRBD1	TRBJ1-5	TGTGCCAGCAGCTTAGGACCGTATAGGGGGCTATACAATCAGCCCCAGCATTTT	CASSLGPYRGLYNQPQHF
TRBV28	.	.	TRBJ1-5	TGTGCCAGCAGTCCCCCTGACAGCGCCTTGCGGCAGCCCCAGCATTTT	CASSPPDSALRQPQHF
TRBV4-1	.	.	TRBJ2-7	TGCGCCAGCAGCCAAGTGAGAGTTTCCGAGCAGTACTTC	CASSQVRVSEQYF
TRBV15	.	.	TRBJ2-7	TGTGCCACCAGCAGGTTACGTACCCACTACGAGCAGTACTTC	CATSRLRTHYEQYF
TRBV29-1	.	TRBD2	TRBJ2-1	TGCAGCGCGACCGGGGACTACCTTCGGAATGAGCAGTTCTTC	CSATGDYLRNEQFF
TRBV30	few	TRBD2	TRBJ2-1	TGTGCCTCTACCGGGACTAGCGGGAGTGGCAATGAGCAGTTCTTC	CASTGTSGSGNEQFF
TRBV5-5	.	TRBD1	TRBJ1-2	TGTGCCAGCAGCTCGAAAGGCGGGACAGGGGGCGTCTATGGCTACACCTTC	CASSSKGGTGGVYGYTF
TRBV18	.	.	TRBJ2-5	TGTGCCAGCTCACCAGGGTTCGGAGAGACCCAGTACTTC	CASSPGFGETQYF
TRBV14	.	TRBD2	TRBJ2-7	TGTGCCAGCAGCCAAGGAAGCGGGGGGGAATACGAGCAGTACTTC	CASSQGSGGEYEQYF
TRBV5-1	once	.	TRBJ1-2	TGCGCCAGCAGCGAACCCGGAGGAGACTATGGCTACACCTTC	CASSEPGGDYGYTF
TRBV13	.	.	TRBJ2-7	TGTGCCAGCAGCTTACGACTGCTCGGGTTTCACGAGCAGTACTTC	CASSLRLLGFHEQYF
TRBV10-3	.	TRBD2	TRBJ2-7	TGTGCCATCAGGGGGACTATGTCCTACGAGCAGTACTTC	CAIRGTMSYEQYF
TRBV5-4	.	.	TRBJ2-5	TGTGCCAGCAGCTTGAGGCACAGGCAAGAGACCCAGTACTTC	CASSLRHRQETQYF
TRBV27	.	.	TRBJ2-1	TGTGCCAGCCGAATAGACGACCGTCCGGGCAATGAGCAGTTCTTC	CASRIDDRPGNEQFF
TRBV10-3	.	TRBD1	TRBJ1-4	TGTGCCAATCAACAGGGGATTAATGAAAAACTGTTTTTT	CANQQGINEKLFF
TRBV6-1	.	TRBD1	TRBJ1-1	TGTGCCAGCGGGCGCGGACAGGGGGCCTCTGAAGCTTTCTTT	CASGRGQGASEAFF
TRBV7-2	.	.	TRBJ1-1	TGTGCCAGCAGCCCTACCGCCCGACAGTCTGAAGCTTTCTTT	CASSPTARQSEAFF
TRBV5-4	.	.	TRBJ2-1	TGTGCCAGCAGCTTGGGATGGGGGACGGCCCACAATGAGCAGTTCTTC	CASSLGWGTAHNEQFF
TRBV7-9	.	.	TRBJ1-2	TGTGCCAGCAGCCTTGGGGCTGCGACAGCCAACACCTTC	CASSLGAATANTF
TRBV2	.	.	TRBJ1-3	TGTGCCAGCAGTGTAGAAGGGTTAAGCTCTGGAAACACCATATATTTT	CASSVEGLSSGNTIYF
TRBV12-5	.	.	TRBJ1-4	TGTGCTAGTGGTTTGGGGGTCCGGGGCCCTAAAGGAGAAAAACTGTTTTTT	CASGLGVRGPKGEKLFF
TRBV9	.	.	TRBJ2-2	TGTGCCAGCAGCGTAGCTCAGGGCCCCGGGGAGCTGTTTTTT	CASSVAQGPGELFF
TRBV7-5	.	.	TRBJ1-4	TGTGTCACTGAACCTAAACTGTTTTTT	CVTEPKLFF
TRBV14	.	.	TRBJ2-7	TGTGCCAGCAGCCAAGGGACGGGACGTCTGATCTACGAGCAGTACTTC	CASSQGTGRLIYEQYF
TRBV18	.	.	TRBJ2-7	TGTGCCAGCTCACCAGGGAGACAGCTCTACGAGCAGTACTTC	CASSPGRQLYEQYF
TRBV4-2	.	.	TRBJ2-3	TGTGCCAGCAGCCAAGAATCGGGGGCAGGAAACACAGATACGCAGTATTTT	CASSQESGAGNTDTQYF
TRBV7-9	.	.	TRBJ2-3	TGTGCCAGCAGCTCCACAGATACGCAGTATTTT	CASSSTDTQYF
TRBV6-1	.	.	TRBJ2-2	TGTGCCAGCAGAAAGACAGGCACCGGGGAGCTGTTTTTT	CASRKTGTGELFF
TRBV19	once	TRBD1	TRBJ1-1	TGTGCCAGTACCCTGGACAGGGTGGGAACTGAAGCTTTCTTT	CASTLDRVGTEAFF
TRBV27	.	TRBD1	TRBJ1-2	TGTGCCAGCAGAGTCCAGGGGGCGAACTATGGCTACACCTTC	CASRVQGANYGYTF
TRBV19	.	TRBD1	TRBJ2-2	TGTGCCAGTAGGCCGGGACAGGAGAACACCGGGGAGCTGTTTTTT	CASRPGQENTGELFF
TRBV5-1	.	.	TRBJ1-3	TGCGCCAGCAGCTCCCTGTCGGGTCTCTCTGGAAACACCATATATTTT	CASSSLSGLSGNTIYF